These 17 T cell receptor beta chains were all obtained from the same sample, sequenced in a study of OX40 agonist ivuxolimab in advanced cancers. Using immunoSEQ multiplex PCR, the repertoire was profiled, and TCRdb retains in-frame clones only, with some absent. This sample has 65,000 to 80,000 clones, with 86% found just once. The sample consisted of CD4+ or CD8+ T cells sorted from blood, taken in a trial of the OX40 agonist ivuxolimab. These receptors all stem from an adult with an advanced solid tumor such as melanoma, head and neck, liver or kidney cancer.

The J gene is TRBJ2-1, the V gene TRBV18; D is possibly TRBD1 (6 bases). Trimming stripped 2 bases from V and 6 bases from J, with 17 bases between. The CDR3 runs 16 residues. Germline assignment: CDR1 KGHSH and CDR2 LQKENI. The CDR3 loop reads CASSPGQRGNLNEQFF. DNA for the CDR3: TGTGCCAGCTCACCAGGCCAGAGGGGGAACCTCAATGAGCAGTTCTTC.

In DNA, the CDR3 is TGTGCCAGCAGCCCCAGGACAGGGTTGAACACTGAAGCTTTCTTT. Translation: CASSPRTGLNTEAFF. The chain links TRBV11-3 to TRBJ1-1; 8 bases are shared with TRBD1. The junction had 5 bases not matched to a gene; V was cut back by 5 bases and J by 0 bases. Per the germline V gene, CDR1 is SGHNT and CDR2 is YENEEA. There are 15 residues in the CDR3.

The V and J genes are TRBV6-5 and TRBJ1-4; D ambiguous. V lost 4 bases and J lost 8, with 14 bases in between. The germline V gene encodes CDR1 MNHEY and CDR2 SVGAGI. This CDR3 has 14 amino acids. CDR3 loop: CASSSVPREEKLFF. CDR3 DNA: TGTGCCAGCAGTTCGGTCCCACGAGAAGAAAAACTGTTTTTT.

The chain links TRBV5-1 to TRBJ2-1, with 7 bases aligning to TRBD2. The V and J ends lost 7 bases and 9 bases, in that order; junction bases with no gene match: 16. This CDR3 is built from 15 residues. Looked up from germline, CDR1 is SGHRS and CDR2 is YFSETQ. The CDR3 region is CASLVGGLTTGEQFF. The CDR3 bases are TGCGCCAGCTTAGTGGGAGGGCTAACGACGGGTGAGCAGTTCTTC.

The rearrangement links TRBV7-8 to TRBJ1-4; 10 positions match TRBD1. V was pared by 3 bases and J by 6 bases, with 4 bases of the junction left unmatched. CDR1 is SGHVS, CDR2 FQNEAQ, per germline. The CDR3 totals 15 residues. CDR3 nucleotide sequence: TGTGCCAGCAGCTTTAGTGGGACAGGGGATGAAAAACTGTTTTTT. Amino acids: CASSFSGTGDEKLFF.

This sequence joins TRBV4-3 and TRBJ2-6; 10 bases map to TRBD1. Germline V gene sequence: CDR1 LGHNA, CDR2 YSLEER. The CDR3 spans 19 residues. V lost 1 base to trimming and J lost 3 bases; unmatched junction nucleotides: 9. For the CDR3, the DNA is TGCGCCAGCAGCCAAGGAGGGACAGGGGACCTACTTGGGGCCAACGTCCTGACTTTC. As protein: CASSQGGTGDLLGANVLTF.

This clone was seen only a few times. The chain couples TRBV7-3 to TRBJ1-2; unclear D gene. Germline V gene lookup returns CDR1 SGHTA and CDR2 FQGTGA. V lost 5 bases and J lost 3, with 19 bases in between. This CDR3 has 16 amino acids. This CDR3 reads CASSPIGGGPDYGYTF. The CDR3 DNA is TGTGCCAGCAGCCCAATCGGCGGAGGACCCGACTATGGCTACACCTTC.

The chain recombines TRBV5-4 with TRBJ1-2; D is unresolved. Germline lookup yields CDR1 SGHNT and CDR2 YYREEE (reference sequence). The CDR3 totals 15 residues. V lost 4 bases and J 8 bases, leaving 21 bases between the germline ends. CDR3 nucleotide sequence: TGTGCCAGCAGCCGACCGGGCAGCTTAGCTCGGGGCTACACCTTC. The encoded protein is CASSRPGSLARGYTF.

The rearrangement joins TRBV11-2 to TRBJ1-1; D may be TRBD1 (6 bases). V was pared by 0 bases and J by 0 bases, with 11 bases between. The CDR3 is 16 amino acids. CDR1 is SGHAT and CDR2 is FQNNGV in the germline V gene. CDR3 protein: CASSLDTGFMNTEAFF. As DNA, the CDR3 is TGTGCCAGCAGCTTAGACACAGGGTTTATGAACACTGAAGCTTTCTTT. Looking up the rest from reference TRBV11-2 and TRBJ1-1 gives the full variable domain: EAGVAQSPRYKIIEKRQSVAFWCNPISGHATLYWYQQILGQGPKLLIQFQNNGVVDDSQLPKDRFSAERLKGVDSTLKIQPAKLEDSAVYLCASSLDTGFMNTEAFFGQGTRLTVV.

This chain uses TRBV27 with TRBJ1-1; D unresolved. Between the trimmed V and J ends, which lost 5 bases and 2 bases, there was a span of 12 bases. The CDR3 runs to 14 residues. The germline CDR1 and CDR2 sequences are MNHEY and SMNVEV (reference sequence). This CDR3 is CASSPPGLNTEAFF. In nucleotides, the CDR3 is TGTGCCAGCAGTCCCCCGGGCCTTAACACTGAAGCTTTCTTT.

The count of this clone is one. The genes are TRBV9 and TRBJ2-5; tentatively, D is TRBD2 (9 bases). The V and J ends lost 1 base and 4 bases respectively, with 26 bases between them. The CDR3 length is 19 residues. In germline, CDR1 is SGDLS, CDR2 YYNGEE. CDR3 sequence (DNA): TGTGCCAGCAGCGTACCCGACAGGGGCTACGGGACTAGCCTAGAGACCCAGTACTTC. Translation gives CASSVPDRGYGTSLETQYF.

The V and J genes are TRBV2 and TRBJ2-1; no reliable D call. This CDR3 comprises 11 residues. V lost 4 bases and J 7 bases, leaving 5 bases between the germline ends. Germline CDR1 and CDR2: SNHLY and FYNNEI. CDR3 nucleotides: TGTGCCAGCAGTGTGGGGAATGAGCAGTTCTTC. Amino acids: CASSVGNEQFF.

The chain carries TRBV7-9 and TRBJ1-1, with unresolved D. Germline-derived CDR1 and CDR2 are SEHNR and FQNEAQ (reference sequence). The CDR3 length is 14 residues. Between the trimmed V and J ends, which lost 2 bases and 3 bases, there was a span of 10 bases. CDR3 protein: CASSLIVGDTEAFF. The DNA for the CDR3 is TGTGCCAGCAGCTTAATCGTAGGTGACACTGAAGCTTTCTTT.

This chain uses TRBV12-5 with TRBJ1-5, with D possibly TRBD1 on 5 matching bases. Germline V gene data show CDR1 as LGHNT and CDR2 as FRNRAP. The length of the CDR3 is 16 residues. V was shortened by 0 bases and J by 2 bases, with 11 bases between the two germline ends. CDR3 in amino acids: CASGLVLGDGNQPQHF. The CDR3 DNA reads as TGTGCTAGTGGTTTGGTATTGGGGGACGGCAATCAGCCCCAGCATTTT.

The CDR3 bases are TGTGCCAGCAGCTTAGCAGGTTATGATACCGGGGAGCTGTTTTTT. This gives the protein CASSLAGYDTGELFF. The chain employs TRBV11-2 and TRBJ2-2, with D unresolved. The length of the CDR3 is 15 residues. The V end was cut by 1 base, the J end by 5 bases, with 11 bases between. Germline CDR1 reads SGHAT; CDR2 reads FQNNGV.

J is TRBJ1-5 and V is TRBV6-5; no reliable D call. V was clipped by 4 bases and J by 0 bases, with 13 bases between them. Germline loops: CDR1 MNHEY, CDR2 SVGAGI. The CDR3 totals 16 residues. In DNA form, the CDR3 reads TGTGCCAGCAGTTTCTCCCCCGGGTATAGCAATCAGCCCCAGCATTTT. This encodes CASSFSPGYSNQPQHF.

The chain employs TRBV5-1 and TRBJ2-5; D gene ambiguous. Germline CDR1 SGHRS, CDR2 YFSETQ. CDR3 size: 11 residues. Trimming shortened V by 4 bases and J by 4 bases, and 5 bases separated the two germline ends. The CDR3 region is CASSSIETQYF. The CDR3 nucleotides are TGCGCCAGCAGCAGTATAGAGACCCAGTACTTC.